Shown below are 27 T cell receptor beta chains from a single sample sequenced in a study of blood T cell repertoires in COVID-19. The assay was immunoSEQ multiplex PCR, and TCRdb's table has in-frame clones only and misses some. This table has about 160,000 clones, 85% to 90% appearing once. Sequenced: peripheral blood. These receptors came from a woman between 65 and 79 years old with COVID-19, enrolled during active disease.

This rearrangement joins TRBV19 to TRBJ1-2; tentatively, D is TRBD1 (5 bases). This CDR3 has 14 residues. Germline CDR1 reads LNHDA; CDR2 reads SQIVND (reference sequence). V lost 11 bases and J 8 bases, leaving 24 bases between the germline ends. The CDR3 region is CASGGQGGARGYTF. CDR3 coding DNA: TGTGCCTCTGGAGGGCAGGGAGGAGCTCGAGGCTACACCTTC.

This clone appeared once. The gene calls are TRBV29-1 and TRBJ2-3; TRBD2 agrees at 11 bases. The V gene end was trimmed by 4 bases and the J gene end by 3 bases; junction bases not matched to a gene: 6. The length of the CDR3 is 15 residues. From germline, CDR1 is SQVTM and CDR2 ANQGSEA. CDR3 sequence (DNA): TGCAGCGTTGTAGGACTAGCGGGTTCGACAGATACGCAGTATTTT. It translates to CSVVGLAGSTDTQYF.

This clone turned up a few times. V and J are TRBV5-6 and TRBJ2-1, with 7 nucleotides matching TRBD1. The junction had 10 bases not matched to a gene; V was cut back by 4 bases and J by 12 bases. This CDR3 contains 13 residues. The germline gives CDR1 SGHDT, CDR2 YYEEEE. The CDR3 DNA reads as TGTGCCAGCAGCCGGAACCCACAGGGGCCGCAGTTCTTC. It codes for CASSRNPQGPQFF.

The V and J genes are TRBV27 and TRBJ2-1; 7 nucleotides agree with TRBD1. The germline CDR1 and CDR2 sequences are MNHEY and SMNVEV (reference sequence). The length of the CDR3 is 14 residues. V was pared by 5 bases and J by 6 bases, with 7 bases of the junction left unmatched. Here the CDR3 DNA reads TGTGCCAGCAGTGACAGAAGACAGGGCAATGAGCAGTTCTTC. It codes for CASSDRRQGNEQFF.

In DNA, the CDR3 is TGTGCCAGCGGCGGACAGGGATACAATGAGCAGTTCTTC. Its translation is CASGGQGYNEQFF. The V gene is TRBV3-1 (or the pseudogene TRBV3-2), the J gene TRBJ2-1; 8 nucleotides align to TRBD1. Germline assignment: CDR1 LGHDT and CDR2 YNNKEL (reference sequence). The length of the CDR3 is 13 residues. With 8 bases clipped from V and 4 bases from J, the junction kept 4 bases outside the gene matches.

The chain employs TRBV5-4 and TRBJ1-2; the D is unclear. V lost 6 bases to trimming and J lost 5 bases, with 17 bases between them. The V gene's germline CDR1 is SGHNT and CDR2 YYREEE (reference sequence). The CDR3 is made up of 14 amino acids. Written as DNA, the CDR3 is TGTGCCAGCAACGCGGGATCCCGGGGATATGGCTACACCTTC. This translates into CASNAGSRGYGYTF.

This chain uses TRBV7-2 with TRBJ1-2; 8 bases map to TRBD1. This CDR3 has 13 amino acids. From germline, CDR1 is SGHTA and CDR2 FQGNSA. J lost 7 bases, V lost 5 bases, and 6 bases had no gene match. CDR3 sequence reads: CASSLRGPGGYTF. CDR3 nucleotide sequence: TGTGCCAGCAGCCTCAGGGGGCCGGGTGGCTACACCTTC. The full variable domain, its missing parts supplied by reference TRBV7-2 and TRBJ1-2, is GAGVSQSPSNKVTEKGKDVELRCDPISGHTALYWYRQSLGQGLEFLIYFQGNSAPDKSGLPSDRFSAERTGGSVSTLTIQRTQQEDSAVYLCASSLRGPGGYTFGSGTRLTVV.

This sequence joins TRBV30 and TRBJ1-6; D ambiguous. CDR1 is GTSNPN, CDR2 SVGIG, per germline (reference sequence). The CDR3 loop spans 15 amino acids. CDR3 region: CTGRVTESYNSPLHF. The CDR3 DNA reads TGTACCGGGAGAGTAACAGAGTCCTATAATTCACCCCTCCACTTT.

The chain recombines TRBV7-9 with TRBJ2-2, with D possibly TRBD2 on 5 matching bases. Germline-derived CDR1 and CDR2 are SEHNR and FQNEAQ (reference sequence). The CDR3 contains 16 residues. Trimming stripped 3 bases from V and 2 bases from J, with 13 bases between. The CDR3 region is CASSFPRERNTGELFF. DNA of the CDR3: TGTGCCAGCAGCTTCCCTCGGGAACGAAACACCGGGGAGCTGTTTTTT.

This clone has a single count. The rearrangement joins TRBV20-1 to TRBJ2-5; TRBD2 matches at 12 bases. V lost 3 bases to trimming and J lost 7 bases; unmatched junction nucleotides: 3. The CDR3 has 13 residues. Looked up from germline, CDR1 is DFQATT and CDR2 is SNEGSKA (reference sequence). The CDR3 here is CSASPSGGGTQYF. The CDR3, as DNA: TGCAGTGCTAGTCCTAGCGGGGGGGGGACCCAGTACTTC.

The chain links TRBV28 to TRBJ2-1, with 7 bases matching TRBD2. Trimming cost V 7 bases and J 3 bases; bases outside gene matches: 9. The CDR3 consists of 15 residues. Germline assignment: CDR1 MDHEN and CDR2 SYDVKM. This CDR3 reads CASNTAGEIYNEQFF. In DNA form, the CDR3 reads TGTGCCAGCAACACTGCGGGGGAGATCTACAATGAGCAGTTCTTC.

The DNA for the CDR3 is TGTGCCAGCAGCTTGGTCGGACTAGGGGTACGGGAGACCCAGTACTTC. This sequence encodes CASSLVGLGVRETQYF. The chain combines TRBV5-6 with TRBJ2-5, with 7 bases lining up with TRBD2. CDR3 length equals 16 residues. The V segment lost 0 bases and the J segment 5 bases; nucleotides outside the gene matches: 10. Looked up from germline, CDR1 is SGHDT and CDR2 is YYEEEE.

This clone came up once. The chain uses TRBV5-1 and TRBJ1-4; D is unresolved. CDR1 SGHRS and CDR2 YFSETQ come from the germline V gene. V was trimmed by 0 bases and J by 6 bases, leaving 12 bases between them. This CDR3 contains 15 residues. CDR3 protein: CASSLARGSDEKLFF. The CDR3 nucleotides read TGCGCCAGCAGCTTGGCACGGGGAAGCGATGAAAAACTGTTTTTT.

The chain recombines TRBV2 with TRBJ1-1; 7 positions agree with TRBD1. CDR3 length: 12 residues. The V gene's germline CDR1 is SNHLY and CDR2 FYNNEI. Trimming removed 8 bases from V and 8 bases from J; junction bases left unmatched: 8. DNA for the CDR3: TGTGCCAGCCATCAAGACAGGGCGGAAGCTTTCTTT. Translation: CASHQDRAEAFF.

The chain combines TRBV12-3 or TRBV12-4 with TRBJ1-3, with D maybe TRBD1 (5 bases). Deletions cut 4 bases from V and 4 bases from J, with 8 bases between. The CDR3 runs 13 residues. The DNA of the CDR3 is TGTGCCAGCAGTTCTAGACAGGGAAACACCATATATTTT. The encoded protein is CASSSRQGNTIYF.

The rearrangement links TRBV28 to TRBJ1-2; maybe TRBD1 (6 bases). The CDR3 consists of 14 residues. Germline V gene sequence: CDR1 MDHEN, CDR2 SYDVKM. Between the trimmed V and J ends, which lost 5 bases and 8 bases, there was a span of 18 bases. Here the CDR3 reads CASSHPPRGPGYTF. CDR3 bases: TGTGCCAGCAGTCACCCCCCCAGGGGCCCCGGCTACACCTTC.

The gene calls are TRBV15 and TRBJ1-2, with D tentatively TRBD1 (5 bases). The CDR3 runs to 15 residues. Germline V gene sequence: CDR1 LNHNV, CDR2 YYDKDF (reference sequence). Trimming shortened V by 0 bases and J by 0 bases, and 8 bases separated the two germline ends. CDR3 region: CATSRDRGANYGYTF. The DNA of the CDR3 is TGTGCCACCAGCAGAGATCGGGGGGCTAACTATGGCTACACCTTC.

The CDR3 is CASISNRGSEKLFF. CDR3 DNA sequence: TGTGCCAGCATTAGTAACAGGGGAAGCGAAAAACTGTTTTTT. The rearrangement links TRBV6-5 to TRBJ1-4; 7 bases map to TRBD1. After removal of 7 bases from V and 8 bases from J, the junction contained 10 bases not matched to a gene. Germline V CDR1 and CDR2: MNHEY, SVGAGI. The CDR3 length is 14 residues.

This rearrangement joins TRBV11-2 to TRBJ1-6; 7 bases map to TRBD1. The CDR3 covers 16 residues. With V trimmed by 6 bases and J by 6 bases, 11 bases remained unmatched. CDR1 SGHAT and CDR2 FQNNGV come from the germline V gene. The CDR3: CASSESRQGGNSPLHF. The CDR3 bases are TGTGCCAGCAGTGAATCCCGACAGGGCGGTAATTCACCCCTCCACTTT.

Written as DNA, the CDR3 is TGTGCCAGCAGCTTAGCTGGGGGGGCCAGCGTTCATGAGCAGTTCTTC. Its translation is CASSLAGGASVHEQFF. This chain joins TRBV7-9 and TRBJ2-1, with D perhaps TRBD2 (7 bases). CDR3 size: 16 residues. Trimming stripped 0 bases from V and 8 bases from J, with 17 bases between. The germline V gene has CDR1 SEHNR and CDR2 FQNEAQ (reference sequence).

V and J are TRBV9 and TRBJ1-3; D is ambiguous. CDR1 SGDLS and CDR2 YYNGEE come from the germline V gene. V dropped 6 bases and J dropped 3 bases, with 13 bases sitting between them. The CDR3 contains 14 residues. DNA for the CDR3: TGTGCCAGCACCTTTGACGACTTTGGAAACACCATATATTTT. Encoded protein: CASTFDDFGNTIYF. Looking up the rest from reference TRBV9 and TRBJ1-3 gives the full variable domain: DSGVTQTPKHLITATGQRVTLRCSPRSGDLSVYWYQQSLDQGLQFLIQYYNGEERAKGNILERFSAQQFPDLHSELNLSSLELGDSALYFCASTFDDFGNTIYFGEGSWLTVV.

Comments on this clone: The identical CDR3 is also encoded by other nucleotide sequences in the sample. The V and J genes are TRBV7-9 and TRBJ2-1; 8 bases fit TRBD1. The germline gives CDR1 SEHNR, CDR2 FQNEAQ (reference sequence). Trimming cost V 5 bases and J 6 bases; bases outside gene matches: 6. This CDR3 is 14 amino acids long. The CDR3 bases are TGTGCCAGCAGCCGAGACAGGGGTGGCAATGAGCAGTTCTTC. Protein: CASSRDRGGNEQFF.

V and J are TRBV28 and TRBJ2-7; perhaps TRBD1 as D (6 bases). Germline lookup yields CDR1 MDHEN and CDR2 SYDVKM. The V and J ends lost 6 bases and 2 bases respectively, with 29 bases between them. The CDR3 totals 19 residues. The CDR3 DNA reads TGTGCCAGCAGCGGCCAACGCAGGGGTTTAGGGTTCGATGCCTACGAGCAGTACTTC. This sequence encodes CASSGQRRGLGFDAYEQYF.

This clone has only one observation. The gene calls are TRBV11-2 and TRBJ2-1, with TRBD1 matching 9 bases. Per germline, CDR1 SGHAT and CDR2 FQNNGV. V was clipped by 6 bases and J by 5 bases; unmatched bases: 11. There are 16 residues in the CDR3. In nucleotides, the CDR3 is TGTGCCAGCAGGTCAATCCGGGACAGGGAAAACAATGAGCAGTTCTTC. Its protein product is CASRSIRDRENNEQFF.

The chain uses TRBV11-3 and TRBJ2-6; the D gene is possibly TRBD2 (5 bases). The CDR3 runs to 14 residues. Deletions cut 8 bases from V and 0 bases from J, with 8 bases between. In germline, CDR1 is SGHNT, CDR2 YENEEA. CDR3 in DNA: TGTGCCAGCTCCCGGGACTCTGGGGCCAACGTCCTGACTTTC. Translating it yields CASSRDSGANVLTF. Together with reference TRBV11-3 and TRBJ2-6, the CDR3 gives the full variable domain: EAGVVQSPRYKIIEKKQPVAFWCNPISGHNTLYWYLQNLGQGPELLIRYENEEAVDDSQLPKDRFSAERLKGVDSTLKIQPAELGDSAVYLCASSRDSGANVLTFGAGSRLTVL.

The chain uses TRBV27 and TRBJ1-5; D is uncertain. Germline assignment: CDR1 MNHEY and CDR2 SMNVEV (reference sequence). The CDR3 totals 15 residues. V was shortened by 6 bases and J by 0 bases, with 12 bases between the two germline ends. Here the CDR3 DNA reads TGTGCCAGCAGCCTCAAAGCGGTTAGCAATCAGCCCCAGCATTTT. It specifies CASSLKAVSNQPQHF.

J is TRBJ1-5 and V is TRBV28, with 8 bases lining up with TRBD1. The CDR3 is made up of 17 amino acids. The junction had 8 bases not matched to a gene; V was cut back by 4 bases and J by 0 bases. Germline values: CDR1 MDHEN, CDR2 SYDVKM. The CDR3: CASSSYRGTLSNQPQHF. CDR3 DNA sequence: TGTGCCAGCAGTTCGTACAGGGGGACCCTTAGCAATCAGCCCCAGCATTTT. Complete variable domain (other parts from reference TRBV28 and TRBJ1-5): DVKVTQSSRYLVKRTGEKVFLECVQDMDHENMFWYRQDPGLGLRLIYFSYDVKMKEKGDIPEGYSVSREKKERFSLILESASTNQTSMYLCASSSYRGTLSNQPQHFGDGTRLSIL.